The rows below give T cell receptor beta chains drawn from one sample of a study of shared clonotypes between healthy human individuals. Clones were read by immunoSEQ multiplex PCR, and TCRdb kept only the in-frame ones, dropping some. The table lists approximately 2.5 million clones, roughly 93% of them singletons. Sequencing was carried out using naive CD4+ T cells from PBMCs. Receptors originate from a man aged 18-30 years in good health. Some clones in this sample may be carry-over from other donors' samples. Both conserved end residues are part of each CDR3. A D gene is named only where the DNA matches it firmly.

-	TRBV5-1	TRBJ2-3	CASSFLGLEYF
-	TRBV7-8	TRBJ1-1	CASRAWDGATEAFF
TRBD2	TRBV7-3	TRBJ2-5	CASSSGGRLAGFQETQYF
-	TRBV29-1	TRBJ1-1	CSVTGRLNTEAFF
TRBD2	TRBV11-2	TRBJ2-2	CASSFGGRDTGELFF
TRBD1	TRBV30	TRBJ1-2	CAWSVGRDRGRYTF
TRBD2	TRBV28	TRBJ2-7	CASSLAGASYEQYF
-	TRBV7-9	TRBJ1-1	CASSLYGGNTEAFF
-	TRBV30	TRBJ1-1	CAWKGAPLNTEAFF
-	TRBV9	TRBJ2-5	CASSPTPNPLLETQYF
-	TRBV7-9	TRBJ1-2	CASSFGGLGYGYTF
-	TRBV6-5	TRBJ2-7	CASSYSPGRTYEQYF
-	TRBV4-1	TRBJ2-7	CASSQVAVVEQYF
-	TRBV5-1	TRBJ2-2	CASSPTRDTGELFF
-	TRBV5-4	TRBJ1-4	CASSLEGHNEKLFF
-	TRBV27	TRBJ2-7	CASSLWYGNYEQYF
-	TRBV7-7	TRBJ2-2	CASSPLAANTGELFF
TRBD2	TRBV5-1	TRBJ2-5	CASSLSPAGLQETQYF
-	TRBV28	TRBJ2-1	CASSLGTEQFF
TRBD2	TRBV28	TRBJ2-1	CASSGTSDYNEQFF
-	TRBV5-1	TRBJ2-2	CASSLRQGDTGELFF
-	TRBV28	TRBJ2-7	CASSTLPFGQYF
TRBD2	TRBV5-1	TRBJ2-2	CASSVGLAGVGGELFF
-	TRBV9	TRBJ2-1	CASSVVGQGGDEQFF
-	TRBV29-1	TRBJ1-2	CSVEWDHGNYGYTF
TRBD2	TRBV11-2	TRBJ2-1	CASSQTSGSPHEQFF
-	TRBV29-1	TRBJ1-1	CSVESWALGGFF
-	TRBV2	TRBJ1-5	CASSARQNQPQHF
-	TRBV5-4	TRBJ2-5	CASSLGAGEETQYF